These 26 T cell receptor beta chains were all obtained from the same sample, sequenced in a study of blood T cell repertoires in COVID-19. Method: immunoSEQ multiplex PCR; TCRdb's copy keeps in-frame clones and lacks some. Of roughly 340,000 clones in the sample, 75% to 90% were seen once. Sequencing was carried out using PBMCs or T cells enriched from blood (not recorded which). Receptors were obtained from a man younger than 35 who had recovered from COVID-19.

The V gene is TRBV28, the J gene TRBJ2-3; D unclear. The CDR3 extends over 13 amino acids. CDR1 is MDHEN and CDR2 is SYDVKM in the germline V gene. The V end was cut by 5 bases, the J end by 3 bases, with 9 bases between. The CDR3 region is CASSQPATDTQYF. Written as DNA, the CDR3 is TGTGCCAGCAGTCAACCCGCGACAGATACGCAGTATTTT.

The V and J genes are TRBV28 and TRBJ2-7, with 7 bases fitting TRBD1. CDR3 length equals 15 residues. Trimming removed 5 bases from V and 4 bases from J; junction bases left unmatched: 11. Per germline, CDR1 MDHEN and CDR2 SYDVKM. The CDR3 protein is CASSPRQGRSYEQYF. The CDR3 nucleotides read TGTGCCAGCAGTCCAAGACAGGGCCGCTCTTACGAGCAGTACTTC.

Here the CDR3 reads CASSQPRGTGTNPGTGELFF. In nucleotides, the CDR3 is TGCGCCAGCAGCCAACCGCGAGGGACAGGTACGAACCCCGGCACCGGGGAGCTGTTTTTT. This chain uses TRBV5-1 with TRBJ2-2; TRBD1 agrees at 8 bases. Germline V gives CDR1 SGHRS, CDR2 YFSETQ. The CDR3 covers 20 residues. Trimming cost V 4 bases and J 4 bases; bases outside gene matches: 21.

With regard to this clone: Within the sample, other DNA sequences also encode this same CDR3. The chain links TRBV29-1 to TRBJ1-1; perhaps TRBD1 as D (5 bases). Trimming removed 2 bases at V and 2 bases at J, with 9 bases between. The germline V gene encodes CDR1 SQVTM and CDR2 ANQGSEA. The CDR3 totals 13 residues. CDR3 in amino acids: CSVERGLNTEAFF. The CDR3 DNA reads TGCAGCGTTGAAAGGGGATTAAACACTGAAGCTTTCTTT.

J is TRBJ1-5 and V is TRBV7-6; no definite D call. The ends were cut back, 1 base at V and 5 bases at J, with 12 bases in the middle. CDR3 length: 15 residues. The germline CDR1 and CDR2 sequences are SGHVS and FNYEAQ. The CDR3 loop reads CASSLVRGRDQPQHF. CDR3 nucleotides: TGTGCCAGCAGCTTAGTACGAGGAAGAGATCAGCCCCAGCATTTT.

The rearrangement uses TRBV2 and TRBJ1-2, with D unresolved. Between the trimmed V and J ends, which lost 1 base and 2 bases, there was a span of 8 bases. Looked up from germline, CDR1 is SNHLY and CDR2 is FYNNEI. CDR3 length: 14 residues. CDR3 loop: CASSEGTLNYGYTF. CDR3 coding DNA: TGTGCCAGCAGTGAAGGTACCCTAAACTATGGCTACACCTTC.

CDR3 amino acids: CAWRPLAGGNSPLHF. The CDR3 nucleotides read TGTGCCTGGAGACCCCTGGCCGGGGGGAATTCACCCCTCCACTTT. The genes are TRBV30 and TRBJ1-6; tentative D call: TRBD1 (5 bases). Trimming took 3 bases from V and 7 from J, leaving 16 bases between them. The CDR3 is made up of 15 amino acids. Germline-derived CDR1 and CDR2 are GTSNPN and SVGIG (reference sequence).

This sequence joins TRBV7-9 and TRBJ1-2; D gene ambiguous. Trimming cost V 3 bases and J 3 bases, with 5 bases left between them. The V gene's germline CDR1 is SEHNR and CDR2 FQNEAQ (reference sequence). This CDR3 has 12 residues. CDR3 coding DNA: TGTGCCAGCAGCTTGGGCGACTATGGCTACACCTTC. This sequence encodes CASSLGDYGYTF. Together with reference TRBV7-9 and TRBJ1-2, the CDR3 gives the full variable domain: DTGVSQNPRHKITKRGQNVTFRCDPISEHNRLYWYRQTLGQGPEFLTYFQNEAQLEKSRLLSDRFSAERPKGSFSTLEIQRTEQGDSAMYLCASSLGDYGYTFGSGTRLTVV.

V is TRBV6-5 and J is TRBJ1-2; TRBD1 is a possible D gene (6 bases). CDR1 and CDR2 (germline): MNHEY, SVGAGI. This CDR3 spans 13 amino acids. V lost 7 bases to trimming and J lost 8 bases, with 17 bases between them. This CDR3 is CASIEGWGGGYTF. The DNA for the CDR3 is TGTGCCAGCATAGAAGGTTGGGGGGGCGGCTACACCTTC.

The rearrangement uses TRBV6-5 and TRBJ2-1, with 8 bases fitting TRBD2. In germline, CDR1 is MNHEY, CDR2 SVGAGI. The CDR3 is 15 amino acids. J lost 0 bases, V lost 5 bases, and 3 bases had no gene match. The CDR3 coding sequence is TGTGCCAGCAGTATCGGGGGGGCCTCCTACAATGAGCAGTTCTTC. Its translation: CASSIGGASYNEQFF.

The chain couples TRBV9 to TRBJ1-4; TRBD1 matches at 7 bases. Looked up from germline, CDR1 is SGDLS and CDR2 is YYNGEE. Trimming took 2 bases from V and 5 from J; bases not matched to a gene: 3. The CDR3 length is 14 residues. This CDR3 reads CASSVGQSNEKLFF. DNA for the CDR3: TGTGCCAGCAGCGTGGGACAGTCAAATGAAAAACTGTTTTTT.

The V gene is TRBV2, the J gene TRBJ2-3; 8 bases map to TRBD2. With 7 bases clipped from V and 4 bases from J, the junction kept 22 bases outside the gene matches. CDR1 and CDR2 from the germline V gene are SNHLY and FYNNEI. The CDR3 runs to 19 residues. The CDR3 spells CASTATTTLAGPDPDTQYF. Here the CDR3 DNA reads TGTGCCAGCACCGCGACTACAACCCTAGCGGGCCCCGATCCAGATACGCAGTATTTT.

The genes are TRBV4-1 and TRBJ2-5, with a weak D call TRBD2 (6 bases). Germline-derived CDR1 and CDR2 are MGHRA and YSYEKL. With 1 base removed from V and 0 bases from J, the gap between germline ends came to 12 bases. This CDR3 has 16 residues. The CDR3 loop reads CASSQVPGAYQETQYF. CDR3 bases: TGCGCCAGCAGCCAAGTACCGGGAGCCTACCAAGAGACCCAGTACTTC.

CDR3 DNA: TGCGCCAGCAGCATCAGGGGGGCGGATGGGGAGACCCAGTACTTC. This translates into CASSIRGADGETQYF. This sequence joins TRBV5-1 and TRBJ2-5; D might be TRBD1 (7 bases). CDR1 is SGHRS, CDR2 YFSETQ, per germline. CDR3 length: 15 amino acids. Trimming pared 4 bases from V and 5 bases from J, leaving 18 bases between.

The chain couples TRBV5-1 to TRBJ2-3; 8 bases are a match to TRBD1. This CDR3 region has 15 residues. The V segment lost 2 bases and the J segment 0 bases; nucleotides outside the gene matches: 2. Germline V gene sequence: CDR1 SGHRS, CDR2 YFSETQ. The CDR3 DNA follows: TGCGCCAGCAGCTTAACAGGGGGTAGCACAGATACGCAGTATTTT. Translation gives CASSLTGGSTDTQYF.

J is TRBJ2-5 and V is TRBV7-9; 8 bases fit TRBD1. The trim removed 5 bases at V and 4 bases at J, leaving 3 bases unmatched. The CDR3 runs to 13 residues. Germline CDR1 and CDR2: SEHNR and FQNEAQ (reference sequence). The CDR3: CASSQDRGETQYF. The CDR3 nucleotides are TGTGCCAGCAGCCAAGACAGGGGAGAGACCCAGTACTTC.

The chain couples TRBV12-3 or TRBV12-4 to TRBJ2-7; tentative D call: TRBD2 (5 bases). The CDR3 covers 13 residues. V was cut by 3 bases and J by 2 bases, with 8 bases left in between. Written as DNA, the CDR3 is TGTGCCAGCAGTTTTCGGGAAACCTACGAGCAGTACTTC. Translating gives CASSFRETYEQYF.

This chain connects TRBV11-2 to TRBJ1-2, with a tentative D call TRBD1 (5 bases). Germline-derived CDR1 and CDR2 are SGHAT and FQNNGV. The CDR3 consists of 15 residues. Trimming pared 1 base from V and 6 bases from J, leaving 15 bases between. The DNA for the CDR3 is TGTGCCAGCAGCTTAGGACAGTCAGGCCCCCATGGCTACACCTTC. Protein: CASSLGQSGPHGYTF.

The chain employs TRBV19 and TRBJ1-2, with unresolved D. CDR1 LNHDA and CDR2 SQIVND come from the germline V gene (reference sequence). The CDR3 covers 13 residues. Trimming left V 6 bases short and J 9 bases short, with 17 bases between. The CDR3 coding sequence is TGTGCCAGTAGCCCCGAGGGTGGAGGGCGCTACACCTTC. Protein product: CASSPEGGGRYTF. Full variable domain (missing parts from reference TRBV19 and TRBJ1-2): DGGITQSPKYLFRKEGQNVTLSCEQNLNHDAMYWYRQDPGQGLRLIYYSQIVNDFQKGDIAEGYSVSREKKESFPLTVTSAQKNPTAFYLCASSPEGGGRYTFGSGTRLTVV.

This clone was counted a few times. The chain combines TRBV5-5 with TRBJ2-7; 10 bases fit TRBD2. CDR1 is SGHKS, CDR2 YYEKEE, per germline (reference sequence). Trimming removed 1 base from V and 4 bases from J; junction bases left unmatched: 5. The CDR3 has 15 amino acids. CDR3 residues: CASSLLAGGRYEQYF. The CDR3 DNA is TGTGCCAGCAGCTTGTTAGCGGGAGGACGATACGAGCAGTACTTC.

The V gene is TRBV2, the J gene TRBJ2-2, with D uncertain. The CDR3 has 14 residues. V gave up 4 bases and J gave up 6 bases, with 12 bases separating them. Germline lookup yields CDR1 SNHLY and CDR2 FYNNEI. The CDR3 nucleotides are TGTGCCAGCAGTGTAGACACTTACCCCGGGGAGCTGTTTTTT. Translated: CASSVDTYPGELFF.

This rearrangement joins TRBV19 to TRBJ1-5; no clear D gene. The germline V gene has CDR1 LNHDA and CDR2 SQIVND (reference sequence). V shed 6 bases and J shed 0 bases, with 12 bases lying between them. The CDR3 contains 15 residues. The CDR3 is CASSDELYSNQPQHF. CDR3 DNA: TGTGCCAGTAGCGATGAGCTCTATAGCAATCAGCCCCAGCATTTT.

J is TRBJ2-2 and V is TRBV2; D remains ambiguous. V lost 6 bases and J lost 2, with 4 bases in between. The CDR3 spans 12 residues. CDR1 SNHLY and CDR2 FYNNEI come from the germline V gene. CDR3 bases: TGTGCCAGCAGACTTAACACCGGGGAGCTGTTTTTT. Protein sequence: CASRLNTGELFF.

The V and J genes are TRBV3-1 (or the pseudogene TRBV3-2) and TRBJ2-7, with 8 nucleotides matching TRBD2. The V and J ends lost 4 bases and 5 bases, in that order; junction bases with no gene match: 4. The germline V gene encodes CDR1 LGHDT and CDR2 YNNKEL (reference sequence). The CDR3 totals 13 residues. The CDR3 here is CASSPSGSHEQYF. As DNA, the CDR3 is TGTGCCAGCAGCCCAAGCGGGAGTCACGAGCAGTACTTC.

This sequence joins TRBV7-9 and TRBJ2-5, with D hard to call. This CDR3 is 15 amino acids long. V gave up 1 base and J gave up 1 base, with 10 bases separating them. From germline, CDR1 is SEHNR and CDR2 FQNEAQ (reference sequence). CDR3 sequence: CASSLGPGPQETQYF. The DNA of the CDR3 is TGTGCCAGCAGCTTAGGACCGGGTCCCCAAGAGACCCAGTACTTC.

The rearrangement joins TRBV14 to TRBJ2-3; tentatively, D is TRBD2 (6 bases). There are 14 residues in the CDR3. CDR1 and CDR2 from the germline V gene are SGHDN and FVKESK. Between the trimmed V and J ends, which lost 1 base and 6 bases, there was a span of 11 bases. This CDR3 is CASSQAGSGDTQYF. The CDR3 DNA is TGTGCCAGCAGCCAAGCAGGAAGCGGGGATACGCAGTATTTT.